One and the same sample provided the 4 T cell receptor beta chains below, sequenced in a study of blood T cells in healthy people across ages. A J-beta primer mix and a sample-barcoded 5' primer were used in a second PCR of about 7 to 12 cycles. Each CDR3 protein is one row after TCRdb ran MiXCR on the 5' RACE reads. The data show about 1.6 million distinct CDR3 sequences, with roughly 30% seen just once and around 11% held by the top ten. The source material was blood. The receptors shown here come from a young woman in good health.

The rearrangement links TRBV6-1 to TRBJ2-7; D may be TRBD2 (6 bases). From germline, CDR1 is MNHNS and CDR2 SASEGT. Trimming pared 4 bases from V and 7 bases from J, leaving 17 bases between. The CDR3 extends over 14 amino acids. The CDR3: CASSGDPGAGEQYF. The CDR3 DNA reads as TGTGCCAGCAGTGGTGACCCCGGCGCGGGGGAGCAGTACTTC.

Comments on this clonotype: The junction departs from the called germline gene at one end, perhaps through a read error. This chain links TRBV5-1 with TRBJ2-6; D may be TRBD1 (5 bases). From germline, CDR1 is SGHRS and CDR2 YFSETQ. The CDR3 loop spans 13 amino acids. CDR3: CASREPGANVPTF. CDR3 nucleotide sequence: TGCGCCAGCAGGGAACCTGGGGCCAACGTCCCGACTTTC.

CDR3 nucleotides: TGTGCCAGCAGTTACCGTGTGAGTCAGGAGACCCAGTACTTC. As protein: CASSYRVSQETQYF. The chain has TRBV6-2 or TRBV6-3 and TRBJ2-7; no reliable D call. The J call is in doubt because the DNA end fits TRBJ2-5 better. Germline V gene data show CDR1 as MNHEY and CDR2 as SVGEGT. The CDR3 contains 14 residues.

V gene TRBV7-2 combines with J gene TRBJ1-5; tentatively, D is TRBD1 (5 bases). This CDR3 has 15 residues. V was trimmed by 1 base and J by 7 bases, leaving 14 bases between them. CDR1 and CDR2 (germline): SGHTA, FQGNSA. CDR3 region: CASSLGGGAWQPQHF. The CDR3 region has the DNA TGTGCCAGCAGCTTAGGAGGAGGGGCTTGGCAGCCCCAGCATTTT.